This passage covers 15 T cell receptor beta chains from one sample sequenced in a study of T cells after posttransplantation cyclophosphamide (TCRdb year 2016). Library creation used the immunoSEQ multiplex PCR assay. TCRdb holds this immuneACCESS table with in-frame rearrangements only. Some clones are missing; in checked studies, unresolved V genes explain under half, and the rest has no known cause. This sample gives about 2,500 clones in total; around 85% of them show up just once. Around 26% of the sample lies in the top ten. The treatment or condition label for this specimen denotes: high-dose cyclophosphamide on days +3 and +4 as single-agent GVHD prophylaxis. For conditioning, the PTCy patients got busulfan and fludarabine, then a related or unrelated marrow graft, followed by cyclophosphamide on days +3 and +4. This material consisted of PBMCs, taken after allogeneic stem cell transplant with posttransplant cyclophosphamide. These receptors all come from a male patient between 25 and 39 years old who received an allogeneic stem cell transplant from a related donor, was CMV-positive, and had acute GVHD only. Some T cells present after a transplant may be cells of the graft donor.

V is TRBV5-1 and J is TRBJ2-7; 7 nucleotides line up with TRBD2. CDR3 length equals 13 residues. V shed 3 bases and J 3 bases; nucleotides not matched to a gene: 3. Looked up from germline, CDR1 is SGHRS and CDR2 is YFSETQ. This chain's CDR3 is CASSWGGDYEQYF. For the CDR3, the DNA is TGCGCCAGCAGCTGGGGGGGGGACTACGAGCAGTACTTC.

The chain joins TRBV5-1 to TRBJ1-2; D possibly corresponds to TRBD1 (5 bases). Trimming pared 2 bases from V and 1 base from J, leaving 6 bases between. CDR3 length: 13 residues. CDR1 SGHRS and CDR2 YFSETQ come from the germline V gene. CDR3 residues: CASSFQGNYGYTF. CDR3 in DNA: TGCGCCAGCAGCTTCCAGGGTAACTATGGCTACACCTTC. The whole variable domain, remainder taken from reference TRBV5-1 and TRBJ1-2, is KAGVTQTPRYLIKTRGQQVTLSCSPISGHRSVSWYQQTPGQGLQFLFEYFSETQRNKGNFPGRFSGRQFSNSRSEMNVSTLELGDSALYLCASSFQGNYGYTFGSGTRLTVV.

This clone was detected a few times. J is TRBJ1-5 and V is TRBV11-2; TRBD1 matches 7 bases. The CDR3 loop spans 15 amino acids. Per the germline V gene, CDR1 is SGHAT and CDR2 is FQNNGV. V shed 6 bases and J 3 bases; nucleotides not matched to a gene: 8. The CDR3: CASSPGTAYNQPQHF. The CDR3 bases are TGTGCCAGCAGTCCCGGGACAGCTTACAATCAGCCCCAGCATTTT.

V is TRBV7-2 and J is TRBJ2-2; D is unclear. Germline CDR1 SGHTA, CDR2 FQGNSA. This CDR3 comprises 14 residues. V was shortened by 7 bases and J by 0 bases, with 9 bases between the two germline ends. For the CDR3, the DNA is TGTGCCAGCAAGTACACGACGAACACCGGGGAGCTGTTTTTT. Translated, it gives CASKYTTNTGELFF.

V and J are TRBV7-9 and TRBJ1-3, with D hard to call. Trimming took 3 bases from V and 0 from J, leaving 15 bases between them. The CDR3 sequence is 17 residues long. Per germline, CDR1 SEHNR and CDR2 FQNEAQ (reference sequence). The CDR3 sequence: CASSFWPGGISGNTIYF. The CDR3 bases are TGTGCCAGCAGCTTCTGGCCAGGAGGGATCTCTGGAAACACCATATATTTT.

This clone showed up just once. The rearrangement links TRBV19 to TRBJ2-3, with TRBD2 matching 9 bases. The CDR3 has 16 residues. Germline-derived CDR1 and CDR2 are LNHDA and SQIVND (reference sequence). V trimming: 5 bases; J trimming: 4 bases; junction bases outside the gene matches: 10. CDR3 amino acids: CASSLGGGGVSDTQYF. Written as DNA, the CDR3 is TGTGCCAGTAGTTTAGGTGGCGGGGGGGTCTCAGATACGCAGTATTTT.

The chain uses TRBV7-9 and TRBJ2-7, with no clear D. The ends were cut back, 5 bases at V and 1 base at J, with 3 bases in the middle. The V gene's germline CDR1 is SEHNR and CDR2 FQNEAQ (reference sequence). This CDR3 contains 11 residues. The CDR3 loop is CASSPSYEQYF. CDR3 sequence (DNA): TGTGCCAGCAGCCCGTCCTACGAGCAGTACTTC.

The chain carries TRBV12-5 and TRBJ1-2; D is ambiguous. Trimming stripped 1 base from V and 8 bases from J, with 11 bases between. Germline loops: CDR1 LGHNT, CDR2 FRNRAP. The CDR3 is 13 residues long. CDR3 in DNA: TGTGCTAGTGGTTTGGAGGCAGGCTGGGGCTACACCTTC. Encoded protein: CASGLEAGWGYTF.

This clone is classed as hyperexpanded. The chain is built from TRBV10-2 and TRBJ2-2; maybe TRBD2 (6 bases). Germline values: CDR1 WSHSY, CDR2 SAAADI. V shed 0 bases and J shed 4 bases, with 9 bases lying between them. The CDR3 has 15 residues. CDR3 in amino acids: CASSESAGSTGELFF. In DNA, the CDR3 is TGCGCCAGCAGTGAGTCAGCCGGGAGCACCGGGGAGCTGTTTTTT.

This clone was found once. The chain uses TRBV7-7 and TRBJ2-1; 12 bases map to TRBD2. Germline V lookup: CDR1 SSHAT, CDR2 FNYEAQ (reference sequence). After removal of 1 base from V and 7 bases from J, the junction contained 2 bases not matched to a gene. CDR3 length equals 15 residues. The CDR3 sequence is CASSLGLAGVNEQFF. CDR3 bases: TGTGCCAGCAGCTTAGGACTAGCGGGGGTGAATGAGCAGTTCTTC.

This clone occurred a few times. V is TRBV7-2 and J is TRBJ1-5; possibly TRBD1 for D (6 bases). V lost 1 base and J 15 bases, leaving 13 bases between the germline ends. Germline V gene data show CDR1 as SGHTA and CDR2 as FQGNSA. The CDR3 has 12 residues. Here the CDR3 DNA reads TGTGCCAGCAGCTTAGAAGGGGGGGCGTCGCATTTT. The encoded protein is CASSLEGGASHF.

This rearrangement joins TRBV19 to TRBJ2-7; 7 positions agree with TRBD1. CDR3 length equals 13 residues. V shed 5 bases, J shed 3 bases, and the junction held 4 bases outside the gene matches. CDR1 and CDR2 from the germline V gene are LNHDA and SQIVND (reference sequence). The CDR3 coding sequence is TGTGCCAGTAGTTTGGGACAGCGCTACGAGCAGTACTTC. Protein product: CASSLGQRYEQYF. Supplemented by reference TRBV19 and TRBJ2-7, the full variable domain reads DGGITQSPKYLFRKEGQNVTLSCEQNLNHDAMYWYRQDPGQGLRLIYYSQIVNDFQKGDIAEGYSVSREKKESFPLTVTSAQKNPTAFYLCASSLGQRYEQYFGPGTRLTVT.

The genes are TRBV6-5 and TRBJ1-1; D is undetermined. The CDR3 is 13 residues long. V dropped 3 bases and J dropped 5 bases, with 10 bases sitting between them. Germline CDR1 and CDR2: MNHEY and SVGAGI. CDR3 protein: CASSYTYLTEAFF. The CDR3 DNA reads TGTGCCAGCAGTTATACTTATCTTACTGAAGCTTTCTTT.

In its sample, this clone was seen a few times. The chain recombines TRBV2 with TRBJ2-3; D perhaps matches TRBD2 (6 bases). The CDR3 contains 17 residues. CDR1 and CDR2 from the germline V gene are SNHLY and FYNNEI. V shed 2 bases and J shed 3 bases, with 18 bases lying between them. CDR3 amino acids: CASSERGRALATDTQYF. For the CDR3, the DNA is TGTGCCAGCAGTGAACGGGGAAGGGCGCTAGCGACAGATACGCAGTATTTT.

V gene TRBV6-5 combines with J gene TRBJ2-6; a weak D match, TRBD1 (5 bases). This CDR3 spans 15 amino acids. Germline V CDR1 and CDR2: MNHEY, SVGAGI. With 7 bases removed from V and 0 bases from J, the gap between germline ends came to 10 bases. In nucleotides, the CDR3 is TGTGCCAGCAACAGCAGGGTCTCTGGGGCCAACGTCCTGACTTTC. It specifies CASNSRVSGANVLTF.